A selection of T cell receptor beta chains follows, all from one sample in a study of blood T cell repertoires in COVID-19. Profiling relied on immunoSEQ multiplex PCR, and the TCRdb table lists in-frame clones only, not all of them. The table lists about 150,000 clones, about 86% of them singletons. Sequencing input: peripheral blood. Receptors originate from a man aged 65-85 years with acute or convalescent COVID-19. Both conserved end residues are part of each CDR3. A D gene is named only where the DNA matches it firmly. The listing skips clone size in some rows; elsewhere it reads once, few, many or a size class.

>NA|TRBV6-2/TRBV6-3|TRBJ2-3|NA
CASSYSATGENPDTQYF
TGTGCCAGCAGTTACTCGGCCACGGGGGAGAACCCAGATACGCAGTATTTT
>NA|TRBV12-3/TRBV12-4|TRBJ1-2|TRBD1
CASSGDRVYGYTF
TGTGCCAGCAGTGGTGACAGGGTTTATGGCTACACCTTC
>few|TRBV7-8|TRBJ2-2|NA
CASSLGGGSNTGELFF
TGTGCCAGCAGCTTAGGTGGAGGGTCGAACACCGGGGAGCTGTTTTTT
>NA|TRBV7-2|TRBJ1-2|TRBD1
CASSLGGADRGLGGYTF
TGTGCCAGCAGCTTAGGAGGGGCCGACAGGGGGCTCGGAGGCTACACCTTC
>NA|TRBV10-2|TRBJ2-7|NA
CASRETGRSYEQYF
TGCGCCAGCAGGGAGACAGGCCGATCCTACGAGCAGTACTTC
>NA|TRBV11-3|TRBJ2-3|TRBD2
CASSLVAGADTQYF
TGTGCCAGCAGCTTAGTAGCGGGAGCAGATACGCAGTATTTT
>NA|TRBV19|TRBJ2-1|NA
CASSISHRNEQFF
TGTGCCAGTAGTATTTCCCACAGAAATGAGCAGTTCTTC
>NA|TRBV10-1|TRBJ2-7|NA
CASSEGGCRVCEQYF
TGCGCCAGCAGTGAGGGGGGGTGCAGGGTTTGCGAGCAGTACTTC
>NA|TRBV10-3|TRBJ2-5|TRBD2
CAITGGSGETQYF
TGTGCCATCACGGGCGGGAGCGGTGAGACCCAGTACTTC
>NA|TRBV5-1|TRBJ1-2|NA
CASSGPPTNYGYTF
TGCGCCAGCAGCGGGCCACCTACTAACTATGGCTACACCTTC
>NA|TRBV4-2|TRBJ2-1|TRBD2
CASSQEVAGGWFF
TGTGCCAGCAGCCAAGAAGTAGCGGGAGGGTGGTTCTTC
>NA|TRBV28|TRBJ2-1|TRBD2
CASSLTLAGREQFF
TGTGCCAGCAGTTTAACACTAGCGGGAAGAGAGCAGTTCTTC
>NA|TRBV7-3|TRBJ1-2|TRBD1
CASSLGGGRGLTF
TGTGCCAGCAGCCTAGGGGGCGGCAGGGGGCTCACCTTC
>NA|TRBV6-2/TRBV6-3|TRBJ1-5|NA
CASSYWDTSNQPQHF
TGTGCCAGCAGTTACTGGGACACTAGCAATCAGCCCCAGCATTTT
>NA|TRBV7-9|TRBJ2-7|NA
CASSLWSSSYEQYF
TGTGCCAGCAGCTTATGGTCTAGCAGCTACGAGCAGTACTTC
>NA|TRBV27|TRBJ2-2|NA
CASSPSAGELFF
TGTGCCAGCAGTCCCTCCGCCGGGGAGCTGTTTTTT
>NA|TRBV30|TRBJ2-7|TRBD2
CAWSPGLAGAGYEQYF
TGTGCCTGGAGTCCGGGACTAGCGGGAGCGGGCTACGAGCAGTACTTC